Listed here are 7 T cell receptor beta chains from one sample, sequenced in a study of shared clonotypes between healthy human individuals. The repertoire was sequenced with immunoSEQ multiplex PCR; TCRdb's copy has only in-frame clones and lacks some. The sample contains about 700,000 clones, 90% to 95% of which appear only once. CD8 cells classed as naive were CD45RO-negative and positively selected for CCR7, excluding terminally differentiated effector memory CD45RA+ cells. Sequencing was performed on naive CD8+ T cells sorted from blood. These receptors were obtained from a man younger than 40 in good health.

In DNA form, the CDR3 reads TGTGCCAGCAGTTTAGTTAGCAATCAGCCCCAGCATTTT. It translates to CASSLVSNQPQHF. This chain joins TRBV27 and TRBJ1-5, with D unclear. The CDR3 covers 13 residues. Germline CDR1 is MNHEY and CDR2 is SMNVEV (reference sequence). V lost 2 bases, J lost 0 bases, and 2 bases lay in between.

V gene TRBV2 combines with J gene TRBJ2-5; possible D gene TRBD1, 7 bases. Germline V CDR1 and CDR2: SNHLY, FYNNEI. Between the trimmed V and J ends, which lost 0 bases and 2 bases, there was a span of 19 bases. The CDR3 sequence is 18 residues long. The CDR3 region is CASSEARDSYKGQETQYF. CDR3 bases: TGTGCCAGCAGTGAAGCGCGGGACAGTTATAAGGGGCAAGAGACCCAGTACTTC.

This clone is a singleton in its sample. The chain uses TRBV5-4 and TRBJ2-6, with 7 bases aligning to TRBD1. Germline trimming cut 1 base from V and 0 bases from J; bases unmatched to any gene: 4. This CDR3 spans 17 amino acids. Germline V CDR1 and CDR2: SGHNT, YYREEE (reference sequence). In DNA, the CDR3 is TGTGCCAGCAGCTTGCGGACAGGTGACTCTGGGGCCAACGTCCTGACTTTC. Encoded protein: CASSLRTGDSGANVLTF.

V usage is TRBV27 and J usage is TRBJ2-7, with TRBD2 identical over 10 bases. Germline lookup yields CDR1 MNHEY and CDR2 SMNVEV (reference sequence). V lost 0 bases and J lost 2; bases outside the gene matches: 4. The CDR3 sequence is 16 residues long. CDR3: CASSLSGTSAPYEQYF. The DNA for the CDR3 is TGTGCCAGCAGTTTATCGGGGACTAGCGCACCCTACGAGCAGTACTTC.

The chain couples TRBV28 to TRBJ2-1; 10 nucleotides align to TRBD1. CDR1 MDHEN and CDR2 SYDVKM come from the germline V gene. V shed 7 bases and J 4 bases; nucleotides not matched to a gene: 16. The CDR3 contains 18 residues. CDR3 bases: TGTGCCAGCACCGAATACGGGACAGGGGCTTCCCTGTACAATGAGCAGTTCTTC. Protein: CASTEYGTGASLYNEQFF. The full variable domain, rest sourced from reference TRBV28 and TRBJ2-1, is DVKVTQSSRYLVKRTGEKVFLECVQDMDHENMFWYRQDPGLGLRLIYFSYDVKMKEKGDIPEGYSVSREKKERFSLILESASTNQTSMYLCASTEYGTGASLYNEQFFGPGTRLTVL.

This clone was seen a few times. Other DNA sequences within the sample encode an identical CDR3. The chain couples TRBV7-9 to TRBJ2-7, with no clear D. Germline values: CDR1 SEHNR, CDR2 FQNEAQ (reference sequence). The length of the CDR3 is 12 residues. V was clipped by 1 base and J by 2 bases, with 3 bases between them. CDR3 sequence: CASSLDAYEQYF. CDR3 nucleotides: TGTGCCAGCAGCTTAGATGCCTACGAGCAGTACTTC.

This chain links TRBV27 with TRBJ2-5, with 7 bases matching TRBD2. The V gene end was trimmed by 0 bases and the J gene end by 1 base; junction bases not matched to a gene: 5. The CDR3 spans 16 residues. The V gene's germline CDR1 is MNHEY and CDR2 SMNVEV (reference sequence). CDR3 in amino acids: CASSLSPGLPQETQYF. The CDR3 bases are TGTGCCAGCAGTTTATCGCCGGGACTACCCCAAGAGACCCAGTACTTC.